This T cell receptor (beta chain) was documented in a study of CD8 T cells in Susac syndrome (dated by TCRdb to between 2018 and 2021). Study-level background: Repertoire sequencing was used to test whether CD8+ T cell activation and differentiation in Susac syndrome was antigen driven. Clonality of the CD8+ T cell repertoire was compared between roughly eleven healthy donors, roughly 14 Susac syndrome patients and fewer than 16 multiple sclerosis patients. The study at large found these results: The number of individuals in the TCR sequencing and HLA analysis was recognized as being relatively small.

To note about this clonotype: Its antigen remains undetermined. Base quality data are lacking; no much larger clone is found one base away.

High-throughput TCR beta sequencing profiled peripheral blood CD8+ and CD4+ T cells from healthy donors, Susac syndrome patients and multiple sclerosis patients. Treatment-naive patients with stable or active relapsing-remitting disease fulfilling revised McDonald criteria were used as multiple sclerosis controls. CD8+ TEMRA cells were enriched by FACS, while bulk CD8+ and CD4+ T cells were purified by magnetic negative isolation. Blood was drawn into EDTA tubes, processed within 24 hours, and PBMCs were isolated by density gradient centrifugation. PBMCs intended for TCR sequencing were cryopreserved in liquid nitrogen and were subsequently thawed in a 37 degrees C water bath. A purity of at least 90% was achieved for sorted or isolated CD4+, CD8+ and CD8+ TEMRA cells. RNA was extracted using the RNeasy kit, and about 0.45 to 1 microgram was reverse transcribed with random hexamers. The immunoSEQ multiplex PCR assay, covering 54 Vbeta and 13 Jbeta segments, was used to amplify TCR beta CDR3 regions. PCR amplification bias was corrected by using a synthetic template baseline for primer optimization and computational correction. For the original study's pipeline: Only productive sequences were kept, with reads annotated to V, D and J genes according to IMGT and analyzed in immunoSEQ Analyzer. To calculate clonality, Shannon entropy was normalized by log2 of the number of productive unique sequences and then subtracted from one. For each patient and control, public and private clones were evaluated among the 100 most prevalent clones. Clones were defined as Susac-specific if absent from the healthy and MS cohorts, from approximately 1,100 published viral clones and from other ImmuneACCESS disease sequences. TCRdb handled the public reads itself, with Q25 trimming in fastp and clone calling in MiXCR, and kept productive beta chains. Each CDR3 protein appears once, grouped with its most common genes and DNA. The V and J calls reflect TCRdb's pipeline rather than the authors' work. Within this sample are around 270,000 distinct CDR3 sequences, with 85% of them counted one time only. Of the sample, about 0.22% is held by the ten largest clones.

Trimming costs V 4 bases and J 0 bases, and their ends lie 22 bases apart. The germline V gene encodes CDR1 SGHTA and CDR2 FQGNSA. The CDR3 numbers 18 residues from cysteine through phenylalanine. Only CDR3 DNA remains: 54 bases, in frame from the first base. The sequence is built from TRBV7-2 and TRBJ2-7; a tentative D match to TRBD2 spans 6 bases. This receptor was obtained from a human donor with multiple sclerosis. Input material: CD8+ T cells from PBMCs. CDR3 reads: CASSSIVGSGAPSYEQYF. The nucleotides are TGTGCCAGCAGCTCTATCGTCGGTTCGGGAGCGCCCTCCTACGAGCAGTACTTC.